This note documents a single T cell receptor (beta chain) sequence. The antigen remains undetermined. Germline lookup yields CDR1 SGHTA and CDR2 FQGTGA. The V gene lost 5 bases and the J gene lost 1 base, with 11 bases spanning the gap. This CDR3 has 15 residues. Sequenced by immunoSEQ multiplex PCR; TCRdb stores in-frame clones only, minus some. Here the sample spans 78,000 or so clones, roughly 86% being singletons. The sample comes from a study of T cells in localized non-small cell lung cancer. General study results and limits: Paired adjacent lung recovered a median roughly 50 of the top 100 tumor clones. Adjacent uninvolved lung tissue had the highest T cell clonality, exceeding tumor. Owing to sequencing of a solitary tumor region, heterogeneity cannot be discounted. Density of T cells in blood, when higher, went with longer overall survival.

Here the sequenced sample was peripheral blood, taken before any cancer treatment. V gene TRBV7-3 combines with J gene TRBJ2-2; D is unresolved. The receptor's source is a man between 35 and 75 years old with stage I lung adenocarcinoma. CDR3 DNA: TGTGCCAGCAGCCCCCAGGTGTGGAACACCGGGGAGCTGTTTTTT. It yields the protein CASSPQVWNTGELFF.